The rows below give T cell receptor beta chains drawn from one sample of a study of cytomegalovirus exposure and HLA in healthy donors. The protocol was immunoSEQ multiplex PCR, while the TCRdb copy is restricted to in-frame clones and leaves out a portion. This sample carries roughly 120,000 clones, approximately 73% of them seen once, and the ten largest clones take about 4.4%. Sequencing was done on a sample of PBMCs. Source of these receptors: a man in his sixties in good health and CMV-seropositive. Both conserved end residues are part of each CDR3. Fields, in order: J gene, clone size, V gene, D gene, CDR3 length, CDR3 protein, CDR3 DNA. The D gene is left open where the match is weak. Expanded clones are given a class, and other clones once, few, many or no size at all.

TRBJ2-3 . TRBV7-9 TRBD1 12 CASSSDRDTQYF TGTGCCAGCAGCTCGGACAGGGATACGCAGTATTTT
TRBJ2-2 . TRBV29-1 TRBD1 13 CSVREQGAGELFF TGCAGCGTTAGGGAACAGGGGGCCGGGGAGCTGTTTTTT
TRBJ2-1 . TRBV28 . 14 CAISRRESYNEQFF TGTGCCATAAGCAGGAGGGAATCCTACAATGAGCAGTTCTTC
TRBJ2-7 . TRBV10-1 TRBD1 14 CASSPGQGIHEQYF TGCGCCAGCAGCCCGGGACAGGGGATACACGAGCAGTACTTC
TRBJ2-7 . TRBV14 . 17 CASSPRQGITGNHEQYF TGTGCCAGCAGCCCTCGACAAGGCATTACAGGGAATCACGAGCAGTACTTC
TRBJ1-3 . TRBV7-6 . 15 CASSLFRGMGNTIYF TGTGCCAGCAGCTTATTCAGAGGGATGGGAAACACCATATATTTT
TRBJ1-6 . TRBV9 . 16 CASSPRAGGYNSPLHF TGTGCCAGCAGCCCTCGGGCCGGCGGGTATAATTCACCCCTCCACTTT
TRBJ2-3 . TRBV13 TRBD2 14 CASSSLLAADTQYF TGTGCCAGCAGCTCCTTACTAGCGGCAGATACGCAGTATTTT
TRBJ1-6 . TRBV2 TRBD1 16 CASSEALQQGNSPLHF TGTGCCAGCAGTGAAGCGCTTCAACAGGGGAATTCACCCCTCCACTTT
TRBJ2-2 . TRBV7-8 TRBD2 15 CASSPREGPSGELFF TGTGCCAGCAGCCCACGGGAGGGACCGTCCGGGGAGCTGTTTTTT
TRBJ1-4 . TRBV7-9 . 15 CSSSFQGQLNEKLFF TGTTCCAGCAGCTTCCAGGGGCAGCTTAATGAAAAACTGTTTTTT
TRBJ1-4 few TRBV2 . 14 CASSFRVGSEKLFF TGTGCCAGCAGCTTCAGGGTAGGAAGTGAAAAACTGTTTTTT
TRBJ1-3 . TRBV5-1 . 15 CASSLGLSSGNTIYF TGCGCCAGCAGCTTAGGACTGAGCTCTGGAAACACCATATATTTT
TRBJ1-1 . TRBV5-6 . 15 CASIQLCTGNTEAFF TGTGCCAGCATCCAGTTATGTACAGGGAACACTGAAGCTTTCTTT
TRBJ2-1 . TRBV19 . 13 CASSIMRGNEQFF TGTGCCAGTAGTATAATGCGGGGCAATGAGCAGTTCTTC
TRBJ2-5 few TRBV7-6 . 13 CASSLNRDSPVDF TGTGCCAGCAGCTTAAACCGGGACTCCCCCGTAGACTTC
TRBJ1-4 . TRBV30 TRBD1 16 CAWSEGVGQGNEKLFF TGTGCCTGGAGTGAAGGGGTGGGACAGGGTAATGAAAAACTGTTTTTT
TRBJ1-5 . TRBV15 TRBD1 15 CATSRDRGFNQPQHF TGTGCCACCAGTCGGGACAGGGGCTTTAATCAGCCCCAGCATTTT
TRBJ2-5 . TRBV7-3 . 11 CASSPGETQYF TGTGCCAGCAGCCCGGGAGAGACCCAGTACTTC
TRBJ1-1 . TRBV7-9 . 15 CASSPTLGANTEAFF TGTGCCAGCAGTCCAACTTTGGGGGCGAACACTGAAGCTTTCTTT
TRBJ1-4 . TRBV15 TRBD1 15 CATSRGDRTNEKLFF TGTGCCACCAGCAGAGGGGACAGGACTAATGAAAAACTGTTTTTT
TRBJ2-5 few TRBV27 TRBD1 17 CASSFSPPWTGEETQYF TGTGCCAGCAGTTTTTCCCCTCCCTGGACAGGTGAAGAGACCCAGTACTTC
TRBJ2-2 few TRBV5-6 . 16 CASSSTWGSFTGELFF TGTGCCAGCAGCAGTACTTGGGGCTCGTTCACCGGGGAGCTGTTTTTT
TRBJ2-7 . TRBV5-1 TRBD1 15 CASSLKWDRDYEQYF TGCGCCAGCAGCTTGAAGTGGGACAGAGACTACGAGCAGTACTTC
TRBJ2-2 . TRBV19 . 14 CASSTTPGSGELFF TGTGCCAGTAGTACGACCCCGGGTTCCGGGGAGCTGTTTTTT
TRBJ2-3 . TRBV10-3 TRBD1 14 CAISDRTGLNTQYF TGTGCCATCAGTGACCGGACAGGGTTGAATACGCAGTATTTT
TRBJ1-4 . TRBV4-2 TRBD1 18 CASSQDWDRGTTNEKLFF TGTGCCAGCAGCCAAGACTGGGACAGGGGGACAACTAATGAAAAACTGTTTTTT
TRBJ2-3 . TRBV20-1 . 11 CSVQRHSSQYF TGCAGTGTCCAGAGGCACTCCTCACAGTATTTT
TRBJ1-5 . TRBV28 TRBD1 15 CASSPGTGSNQPQHF TGTGCCAGCAGTCCCGGGACAGGGTCTAACCAGCCCCAGCATTTT
TRBJ1-5 . TRBV29-1 TRBD1 14 CSVITGGQDQPQHF TGCAGCGTTATAACAGGGGGCCAAGATCAGCCCCAGCATTTT
TRBJ2-2 few TRBV4-1 TRBD1 16 CASRGRGLPNTGELFF TGCGCCAGCAGGGGCAGGGGGCTTCCGAACACCGGGGAGCTGTTTTTT
TRBJ1-5 . TRBV18 TRBD1 15 CASSPRDRPNQPQHF TGTGCCAGCTCACCAAGGGACAGACCCAATCAGCCCCAGCATTTT